The 8 T cell receptor beta chains below come from one sample, sequenced in a study of blood T cell repertoires in COVID-19. TCRdb's table, derived via immunoSEQ multiplex PCR, lists solely in-frame clones and lacks some. The sample consists of roughly 410,000 clones, roughly 90% of them appearing once. The specimen sequenced was peripheral blood. The receptors stem from a middle-aged woman with COVID-19, enrolled during active disease.

Note on this clone: One junction end disagrees with the germline gene, perhaps due to a read error. The V and J genes are TRBV6-5 and TRBJ2-2; the D is unclear. The CDR3 extends over 12 amino acids. CDR1 and CDR2 (germline): MNHEY, SVGAGI. The CDR3 reads CASTYQSGELFF. CDR3 nucleotides: TGTGCCAGCACTTACCAATCCGGGGAGCTGTTTTTT.

This chain uses TRBV3-1 (or the pseudogene TRBV3-2) with TRBJ2-5; 9 bases align to TRBD2. CDR3 length: 11 amino acids. Germline CDR1 and CDR2: LGHDT and YNNKEL (reference sequence). V lost 8 bases, J lost 5 bases, and 0 bases stayed unmatched. CDR3: CASGLAETQYF. The CDR3 DNA sequence: TGTGCCAGCGGACTAGCGGAGACCCAGTACTTC.

The chain joins TRBV30 to TRBJ2-2, with TRBD2 matching 14 bases. The V gene end was trimmed by 3 bases and the J gene end by 3 bases; junction bases not matched to a gene: 3. This CDR3 has 16 residues. Looked up from germline, CDR1 is GTSNPN and CDR2 is SVGIG (reference sequence). Here the CDR3 DNA reads TGTGCCTGGAGGGGACTAGCGGGAGCCGACACCGGGGAGCTGTTTTTT. Its protein is CAWRGLAGADTGELFF.

The J gene is TRBJ1-1, the V gene TRBV4-3; TRBD1 is a possible D gene (6 bases). V lost 3 bases to trimming and J lost 1 base, with 18 bases between them. The length of the CDR3 is 17 residues. Germline CDR1 is LGHNA and CDR2 is YSLEER. The DNA of the CDR3 is TGCGCCAGCAGCCAGACAGGCCGTCTTAGAGGGAACACTGAAGCTTTCTTT. Translating it yields CASSQTGRLRGNTEAFF.

The gene calls are TRBV28 and TRBJ2-5; perhaps TRBD1 as D (5 bases). This CDR3 spans 13 amino acids. Germline values: CDR1 MDHEN, CDR2 SYDVKM. The ends were cut back, 5 bases at V and 9 bases at J, with 16 bases in the middle. The CDR3 protein is CASSAPISRAQYF. Written as DNA, the CDR3 is TGTGCCAGCAGTGCCCCGATAAGCAGGGCCCAGTACTTC.

A single count supports this clone. V is TRBV28 and J is TRBJ2-1; 8 bases match TRBD1. Per the germline V gene, CDR1 is MDHEN and CDR2 is SYDVKM. V trimming: 5 bases; J trimming: 3 bases; junction bases outside the gene matches: 3. The CDR3 loop spans 14 amino acids. The CDR3 bases are TGTGCCAGCAGTCAGGGACAGGTCTACAATGAGCAGTTCTTC. Protein sequence: CASSQGQVYNEQFF.

The genes are TRBV23-1 and TRBJ1-4; 8 nucleotides align to TRBD1. Being an ORF, TRBV23-1 has a function that is uncertain. Unmatched junction bases numbered 5, after V lost 6 bases and J lost 5 bases. This CDR3 has 14 residues. CDR3 DNA sequence: TGCGCCAGCAGACCGACAGGGGACAATGAAAAACTGTTTTTT. It encodes CASRPTGDNEKLFF.

The CDR3 loop reads CASSAVSGRTSYNEQFF. The CDR3 region has the DNA TGTGCCAGCAGCGCCGTTAGCGGGAGAACCTCCTACAATGAGCAGTTCTTC. The rearrangement links TRBV9 to TRBJ2-1; 9 nucleotides match TRBD2. Germline CDR1 reads SGDLS; CDR2 reads YYNGEE. The trim removed 3 bases at V and 0 bases at J, leaving 7 bases unmatched. The CDR3 runs 17 residues.